These 15 T cell receptor beta chains were all obtained from the same sample, sequenced in a study of T cells after yellow fever vaccination (dated by TCRdb to the late 2010s). The method behind the library was 5' RACE. Sequenced using an Illumina NovaSeq 6000. TCRdb reanalyzed the raw reads on its own, using fastp at Q25 for trimming and MiXCR for clone calling, and kept in-frame beta chains. Every CDR3 protein is listed once, alongside the most common genes and DNA of its rows. The sample includes 340,000 or so distinct CDR3 sequences, with around an eighth observed a single time. The top ten hold approximately 3.4% of the sample. Read against the paper, the sample's treatment or condition label means: live attenuated yellow fever vaccine strain. The starting material was CD4+ T cells sorted from PBMCs, obtained 15 days after the yellow fever booster vaccination. These receptors were taken from a man younger than 35 who received the YFV17D yellow fever vaccine.

This clonotype was detected a few times. CDR3 amino acids: CAWNPGSYGYTF. The DNA of the CDR3 is TGTGCCTGGAATCCGGGCTCCTATGGCTACACCTTC. The chain recombines TRBV30 with TRBJ1-2; D is uncertain. The CDR3 consists of 12 residues. V lost 4 bases, J lost 4 bases, and 10 bases lay in between. In germline, CDR1 is GTSNPN, CDR2 SVGIG (reference sequence).

The chain employs TRBV6-5 and TRBJ2-2; no reliable D call. In germline, CDR1 is MNHEY, CDR2 SVGAGI. The V gene lost 2 bases and the J gene lost 7 bases, with 5 bases spanning the gap. The CDR3 runs 12 residues. The CDR3 nucleotides are TGTGCCAGCAGTTACCGGTACGGGGAGCTGTTTTTT. It specifies CASSYRYGELFF.

This clonotype was recorded a few times. This chain connects TRBV4-3 to TRBJ1-1; D gene unclear. The CDR3 spans 15 residues. Germline CDR1 reads LGHNA; CDR2 reads YSLEER. The ends were cut back, 1 base at V and 6 bases at J, with 15 bases in the middle. CDR3 sequence: CASSQGHGVVAEAFF. The CDR3, as DNA: TGCGCCAGCAGCCAAGGCCATGGGGTGGTCGCTGAAGCTTTCTTT.

This clonotype was seen at least ten times. The J gene is TRBJ1-1, the V gene TRBV7-3; D is perhaps TRBD1 (6 bases). Trimming removed 10 bases from V and 1 base from J, with 13 bases in between. CDR1 and CDR2 from the germline V gene are SGHTA and FQGTGA. The CDR3 extends over 13 amino acids. The CDR3 nucleotides are TGTGCCACCGCCCGGACAGCGAACACTGAAGCTTTCTTT. It codes for CATARTANTEAFF.

This clonotype appeared a few times. The chain joins TRBV28 to TRBJ2-7; no firm D call. CDR1 and CDR2 (germline): MDHEN, SYDVKM. The CDR3 is 13 residues long. Trimming stripped 2 bases from V and 4 bases from J, with 9 bases between. In DNA, the CDR3 is TGTGCCAGCAGTTTAGGCGGCGATTACGAGCAGTACGTC. Protein sequence: CASSLGGDYEQYV.

The chain combines TRBV6-5 with TRBJ2-5; D is perhaps TRBD1 (7 bases). The V gene lost 7 bases and the J gene lost 1 base, with 16 bases spanning the gap. The CDR3 totals 15 residues. Looked up from germline, CDR1 is MNHEY and CDR2 is SVGAGI. The CDR3 DNA reads TGTGCCAGCACCCCCTGGGGGGACAGCCAAGAGACCCAGTACTTC. Translated, it gives CASTPWGDSQETQYF.

V usage is TRBV7-8 and J usage is TRBJ2-3; 8 bases agree with TRBD1. Per germline, CDR1 SGHVS and CDR2 FQNEAQ. The CDR3 length is 14 residues. V gave up 2 bases and J gave up 9 bases; unmatched junction bases: 7. The CDR3 protein is CASSLSGPGGTQYF. In DNA, the CDR3 is TGTGCCAGCAGCTTATCCGGGCCAGGGGGCACGCAGTATTTT. The full variable domain, in which reference TRBV7-8 and TRBJ2-3 provide the parts outside the CDR3, is GAGVSQSPRYKVAKRGQDVALRCDPISGHVSLFWYQQALGQGPEFLTYFQNEAQLDKSGLPSDRFFAERPEGSVSTLKIQRTQQEDSAVYLCASSLSGPGGTQYFGPGTRLTVL.

This clonotype was counted only a few times. The gene calls are TRBV28 and TRBJ2-2; 8 nucleotides match TRBD2. Germline V gives CDR1 MDHEN, CDR2 SYDVKM. The V segment lost 7 bases and the J segment 5 bases; nucleotides outside the gene matches: 9. CDR3 length equals 15 residues. Here the CDR3 reads CASTLRGGKTGELFF. The CDR3 DNA reads TGTGCCAGCACCCTCCGGGGGGGAAAGACCGGGGAGCTGTTTTTT.

The sample holds a few counts of this clonotype. V gene TRBV7-2 combines with J gene TRBJ1-5; a possible D gene is TRBD1 (5 bases). CDR1 SGHTA and CDR2 FQGNSA come from the germline V gene. The CDR3 has 15 amino acids. V was shortened by 4 bases and J by 3 bases, with 13 bases between the two germline ends. CDR3 DNA: TGTGCCAGCAGCTGGGGGGGGAATAACAATCAGCCCCAGCATTTT. Translating it yields CASSWGGNNNQPQHF.

V usage is TRBV5-4 and J usage is TRBJ2-3, with 7 bases matching TRBD2. Germline CDR1 reads SGHNT; CDR2 reads YYREEE (reference sequence). J gave up 4 bases and V 0 bases, and 5 bases lay outside the gene matches. The CDR3 sequence is 15 residues long. The CDR3 loop is CASSLGAGRPDTQYF. DNA for the CDR3: TGTGCCAGCAGCTTGGGAGCGGGGAGACCAGATACGCAGTATTTT. Complete variable domain (other parts from reference TRBV5-4 and TRBJ2-3): ETGVTQSPTHLIKTRGQQVTLRCSSQSGHNTVSWYQQALGQGPQFIFQYYREEENGRGNFPPRFSGLQFPNYSSELNVNALELDDSALYLCASSLGAGRPDTQYFGPGTRLTVL.

The CDR3, as DNA: TGTGCCTGGAGTGTAATGGGTAATTCACCCCTCCACTTT. Its translation: CAWSVMGNSPLHF. J is TRBJ1-6 and V is TRBV30, with D unresolved. The germline V gene has CDR1 GTSNPN and CDR2 SVGIG (reference sequence). V lost 0 bases and J 6 bases, leaving 6 bases between the germline ends. The CDR3 runs 13 residues.

This clonotype was counted at least ten times. The V gene is TRBV7-2, the J gene TRBJ2-7; a possible D gene is TRBD1 (5 bases). From germline, CDR1 is SGHTA and CDR2 FQGNSA. The CDR3 sequence is 14 residues long. Trimming removed 5 bases from V and 2 bases from J, with 13 bases in between. The CDR3 region is CASSTFDRPYEQYF. The CDR3 nucleotides are TGTGCCAGCAGCACCTTCGACAGACCCTACGAGCAGTACTTC.

A few counts support this clonotype. CDR3 nucleotide sequence: TGTGCCAGCAGCCAAGAACGCAGGGGGGATGGCTACACCTTC. Translation: CASSQERRGDGYTF. The rearrangement joins TRBV3-1 to TRBJ1-2; 7 bases agree with TRBD1. V was clipped by 0 bases and J by 6 bases; unmatched bases: 4. The CDR3 totals 14 residues. Germline CDR1 reads LGHDT; CDR2 reads YNNKEL (reference sequence).

The V and J genes are TRBV7-3 and TRBJ2-5, with D possibly matching TRBD2 (6 bases). The V end was cut by 5 bases, the J end by 1 base, with 17 bases between. Germline V gene lookup returns CDR1 SGHTA and CDR2 FQGTGA. The CDR3 length is 16 residues. The CDR3 protein is CASSAVDRGTQETQYF. DNA for the CDR3: TGTGCCAGCAGCGCGGTGGACCGGGGGACCCAAGAGACCCAGTACTTC. The entire variable domain, with the rest obtained from reference TRBV7-3 and TRBJ2-5, is as follows: GAGVSQTPSNKVTEKGKYVELRCDPISGHTALYWYRQSLGQGPEFLIYFQGTGAADDSGLPNDRFFAVRPEGSVSTLKIQRTERGDSAVYLCASSAVDRGTQETQYFGPGTRLLVL.

In this sample, this clonotype turned up a few times. This chain connects TRBV12-3 or TRBV12-4 to TRBJ2-2; D is possibly TRBD1 (5 bases). There are 13 residues in the CDR3. The V end was cut by 7 bases, the J end by 3 bases, with 9 bases between. CDR3 nucleotide sequence: TGTGCCAGCAAGCAACAGGACACCGGGGAGCTGTTTTTT. Amino acid sequence: CASKQQDTGELFF.